The TCR beta chain under discussion was sequenced for a study of shared clonotypes between healthy human individuals. This table comes from immunoSEQ multiplex PCR, and its TCRdb copy is limited to in-frame clones, with some not included. There are some 240,000 clones in the sample; over 50% occur only once, and 11% lies in the top ten. The TCR was taken from a man aged 25-45 years in good health. The sequencing input was memory CD4+ T cells sorted from blood. Subset given: CD45RA-negative fraction.

This CDR3 is CASSPGGRGHEQYF. The CDR3, as DNA: TGTGCCAGCTCACCAGGCGGGAGGGGACACGAGCAGTACTTC. The V gene is TRBV18, the J gene TRBJ2-7; 9 nucleotides match TRBD2. The J segment lost 5 bases and the V segment lost 2 bases, leaving 4 bases of the junction unmatched. Germline V CDR1 and CDR2: KGHSH, LQKENI. The length of the CDR3 is 14 residues.